These 18 T cell receptor beta chains came from one sample sequenced in a study of T cell responses to AZD1222 COVID-19 vaccine. Assay: immunoSEQ multiplex PCR; the TCRdb copy retains only in-frame clones and omits some. Counted here are around 46,000 clones, 75% to 90% occurring once; the ten biggest clones make up roughly 5.3%. The source material was peripheral blood, sampled 28 days after the second AZD1222 dose. The receptor source for this set is an adult who received the AZD1222 COVID-19 vaccine.

The chain carries TRBV5-4 and TRBJ2-1; 9 bases match TRBD1. The CDR3 length is 14 residues. CDR1 SGHNT and CDR2 YYREEE come from the germline V gene (reference sequence). J lost 5 bases, V lost 6 bases, and 6 bases had no gene match. Here the CDR3 reads CASTQDRGHNEQFF. The CDR3 DNA reads as TGTGCCAGCACTCAGGACAGGGGTCACAATGAGCAGTTCTTC.

The count of this clone is one. The J gene is TRBJ2-5, the V gene TRBV29-1, with TRBD2 identical over 10 bases. J lost 5 bases, V lost 7 bases, and 10 bases had no gene match. This CDR3 has 14 residues. CDR1 is SQVTM, CDR2 ANQGSEA, per germline. CDR3: CSASGTSVRETQYF. The CDR3 DNA reads TGCAGCGCCTCTGGGACTAGCGTGAGGGAGACCCAGTACTTC.

This sequence joins TRBV7-9 and TRBJ2-1, with D hard to call. This CDR3 contains 15 residues. Trimming removed 3 bases from V and 0 bases from J, with 9 bases in between. Germline CDR1 and CDR2: SEHNR and FQNEAQ (reference sequence). The CDR3 spells CASSFESSSYNEQFF. CDR3 DNA: TGTGCCAGCAGCTTTGAGTCGAGCTCCTACAATGAGCAGTTCTTC.

This chain uses TRBV6-2 or TRBV6-3 with TRBJ1-4; 9 nucleotides align to TRBD1. Losses at the gene ends were 2 bases for V and 6 bases for J; bases not matched to a gene: 4. CDR1 and CDR2 from the germline V gene are MNHEY and SVGEGT. The CDR3 has 15 residues. Here the CDR3 DNA reads TGTGCCAGCAGTTACAGGACAGGGGAGGATGAAAAACTGTTTTTT. Encoded protein: CASSYRTGEDEKLFF.

The chain joins TRBV28 to TRBJ1-6; TRBD1 matches at 7 bases. The V gene's germline CDR1 is MDHEN and CDR2 SYDVKM. The CDR3 has 16 residues. J lost 0 bases, V lost 6 bases, and 5 bases had no gene match. Here the CDR3 reads CASSLGQSSYNSPLHF. CDR3 DNA sequence: TGTGCCAGCAGCCTGGGACAGAGCTCCTATAATTCACCCCTCCACTTT. Complete variable domain (other parts from reference TRBV28 and TRBJ1-6): DVKVTQSSRYLVKRTGEKVFLECVQDMDHENMFWYRQDPGLGLRLIYFSYDVKMKEKGDIPEGYSVSREKKERFSLILESASTNQTSMYLCASSLGQSSYNSPLHFGNGTRLTVT.

This chain joins TRBV11-1 and TRBJ2-3; 8 bases match TRBD1. The CDR3 spans 16 residues. V shed 1 base, J shed 5 bases, and the junction held 8 bases outside the gene matches. Germline V gene data show CDR1 as SGHAT and CDR2 as FQDESV (reference sequence). This chain's CDR3 is CASSLVGTGVVDTQYF. DNA for the CDR3: TGTGCCAGCAGCTTAGTGGGGACAGGCGTTGTAGATACGCAGTATTTT.

The rearrangement joins TRBV29-1 to TRBJ2-3; TRBD1 might be the D (5 bases). The CDR3 covers 16 residues. The V gene's germline CDR1 is SQVTM and CDR2 ANQGSEA. Trimming cost V 1 base and J 0 bases, with 14 bases left between them. CDR3 sequence reads: CSVEGGLLLSTDTQYF. The DNA of the CDR3 is TGCAGCGTTGAAGGGGGCCTTCTTCTTAGCACAGATACGCAGTATTTT.

This clone has more than one count but fewer than ten. CDR3 coding DNA: TGTGCCAGCACCCCCTCCCGGGACACTAACTACGAGCAGTACTTC. Protein: CASTPSRDTNYEQYF. The chain employs TRBV7-8 and TRBJ2-7; perhaps TRBD1 as D (6 bases). The CDR3 length is 15 residues. Germline CDR1 SGHVS, CDR2 FQNEAQ. Trimming cost V 7 bases and J 3 bases, with 19 bases left between them.

The CDR3 sequence is CASNEWGLMNTEAFF. DNA of the CDR3: TGTGCCAGCAACGAGTGGGGACTTATGAACACTGAAGCTTTCTTT. The chain combines TRBV6-5 with TRBJ1-1; D possibly corresponds to TRBD1 (5 bases). The ends were cut back, 7 bases at V and 0 bases at J, with 15 bases in the middle. CDR1 and CDR2 from the germline V gene are MNHEY and SVGAGI. The CDR3 is made up of 15 amino acids.

The gene calls are TRBV6-5 and TRBJ2-7; no clear D. This CDR3 has 14 residues. From germline, CDR1 is MNHEY and CDR2 SVGAGI. Trimming cost V 7 bases and J 0 bases, with 13 bases left between them. The CDR3 DNA is TGTGCCAGCATCTGGACGGTGAGCTCCTACGAGCAGTACTTC. This gives the protein CASIWTVSSYEQYF.

The V call is TRBV6-2 or TRBV6-3, the J call TRBJ2-7, with 9 nucleotides matching TRBD1. CDR1 and CDR2 from the germline V gene are MNHEY and SVGEGT. This CDR3 has 13 residues. Trimming cost V 4 bases and J 7 bases; bases outside gene matches: 5. CDR3 region: CASSWDRVGEQYF. The DNA of the CDR3 is TGTGCCAGCAGTTGGGACAGGGTTGGGGAGCAGTACTTC.

The V gene is TRBV28, the J gene TRBJ1-6; TRBD1 matches 7 bases. J gave up 9 bases and V 5 bases, and 4 bases lay outside the gene matches. CDR1 MDHEN and CDR2 SYDVKM come from the germline V gene. The CDR3 has 13 amino acids. The DNA for the CDR3 is TGTGCCAGCAGTCCGGACAGGAGTTCACCCCTCCACTTT. Protein sequence: CASSPDRSSPLHF.

This rearrangement joins TRBV3-1 (or the pseudogene TRBV3-2) to TRBJ1-1; no reliable D call. The CDR3 is made up of 15 amino acids. Trimming shortened V by 1 base and J by 0 bases, and 9 bases separated the two germline ends. CDR1 is LGHDT and CDR2 is YNNKEL in the germline V gene (reference sequence). DNA of the CDR3: TGTGCCAGCAGCCAAGCGCTGGCAGTGAACACTGAAGCTTTCTTT. Protein: CASSQALAVNTEAFF.

V is TRBV6-5 and J is TRBJ2-7; 10 positions match TRBD1. The CDR3 extends over 15 amino acids. V trimming: 6 bases; J trimming: 2 bases; junction bases outside the gene matches: 7. Germline V gene lookup returns CDR1 MNHEY and CDR2 SVGAGI. The chain's CDR3 is CASSRQDRGTYEQYF. The CDR3 DNA reads TGTGCCAGCAGCCGACAGGACAGGGGGACCTACGAGCAGTACTTC.

By its share, this clone is medium-sized. Distinct nucleotide sequences in the sample also encode this CDR3. The chain has TRBV6-1 and TRBJ2-3, with 12 positions matching TRBD2. CDR1 and CDR2 from the germline V gene are MNHNS and SASEGT. This CDR3 is 15 amino acids long. V lost 2 bases to trimming and J lost 4 bases; unmatched junction nucleotides: 1. CDR3 coding DNA: TGTGCCAGCAGTGAACTAGCGGGGGGGCCAGATACGCAGTATTTT. Translation: CASSELAGGPDTQYF.

This clone was picked up one time. The chain combines TRBV4-1 with TRBJ2-7, with 9 bases matching TRBD1. Per the germline V gene, CDR1 is MGHRA and CDR2 is YSYEKL. The ends lost 4 bases at V and 1 base at J; junction bases unmatched: 8. CDR3 length: 16 residues. The CDR3 spells CASSLIQGAVSYEQYF. The DNA for the CDR3 is TGCGCCAGCAGCCTAATACAGGGGGCCGTTTCCTACGAGCAGTACTTC.

This clone occurred once. The J gene is TRBJ1-1, the V gene TRBV6-5; D uncertain. Germline CDR1 is MNHEY and CDR2 is SVGAGI. The CDR3 is 11 amino acids. V was shortened by 7 bases and J by 7 bases, with 10 bases between the two germline ends. The CDR3 DNA sequence: TGTGCCAGCACGGAGGAGTTTGAAGCTTTCTTT. It specifies CASTEEFEAFF.

This chain joins TRBV5-1 and TRBJ2-1; no definite D call. The germline gives CDR1 SGHRS, CDR2 YFSETQ. Between the trimmed V and J ends, which lost 0 bases and 7 bases, there was a span of 14 bases. The CDR3 sequence is 15 residues long. The CDR3 here is CASSLATQPRNEQFF. CDR3 DNA: TGCGCCAGCAGCTTGGCGACTCAGCCGAGGAATGAGCAGTTCTTC.